Included here is one T cell receptor beta chain sequence, with context. These data originate in a study of molecular identifiers for immune sequencing clone quantification. Germline V gives CDR1 DFQATT, CDR2 SNEGSKA (reference sequence). The CDR3 runs 16 residues. With V trimmed by 3 bases and J by 2 bases, 11 bases remained unmatched. TCRdb re-derived calls from the PCR reads in MiXCR, one entry per CDR3 protein. The sample holds nearly 650,000 distinct CDR3 sequences, about 25% seen once. From around 18,000 to 910,000 sorted cells, naive CD8 libraries were generated with 10%, 30% or 50% RNA. This chain joins TRBV20-1 and TRBJ2-3; 7 positions match TRBD2. This receptor was taken from a human donor in good health. Some libraries in this study had Jurkat cell RNA spiked in. Input material: naive CD8+ T cells from blood, with Jurkat cell RNA spiked in. Subset meaning: FACS-sorted CD8+CD4-CCR7+CD45RA+ naive T cells. CDR3 loop: CSASGLLLAATDTQYF. In DNA form, the CDR3 reads TGCAGTGCTAGCGGCCTTCTCCTAGCGGCCACAGATACGCAGTATTTT.